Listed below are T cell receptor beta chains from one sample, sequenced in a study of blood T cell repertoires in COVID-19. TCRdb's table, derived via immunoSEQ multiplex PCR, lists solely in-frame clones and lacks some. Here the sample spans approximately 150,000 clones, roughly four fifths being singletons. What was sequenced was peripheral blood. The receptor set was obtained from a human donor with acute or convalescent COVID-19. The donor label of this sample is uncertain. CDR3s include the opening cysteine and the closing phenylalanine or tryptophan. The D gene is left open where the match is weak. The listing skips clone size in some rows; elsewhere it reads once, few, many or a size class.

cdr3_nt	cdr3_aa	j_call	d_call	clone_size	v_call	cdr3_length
TGTGCCAGCTCACCACCGGCGGGTTTGCCCCTCCACTTT	CASSPPAGLPLHF	TRBJ1-6	-	few	TRBV18	13
TGCAGTGCTTCGAAAGCAGAGACCCAGTACTTC	CSASKAETQYF	TRBJ2-5	-	once	TRBV20-1	11
TGCGCCAGCAGCTCATTAGCTGCAACTAATGAAAAACTGTTTTTT	CASSSLAATNEKLFF	TRBJ1-4	-	-	TRBV5-1	15
TGTGCCAGCAGTGAAATATTTGGACAGGGGATTGAGAATGAGCAGTTCTTC	CASSEIFGQGIENEQFF	TRBJ2-1	TRBD1	-	TRBV2	17
TGTGCCAGTAGGCTTGGGGGGACAGGGGGATCCAACGTCCTGACTTTC	CASRLGGTGGSNVLTF	TRBJ2-6	TRBD1	-	TRBV19	16
TGTGCCAGCAGTCCAAGGGGGCGAGATCAGCCCCAGCATTTT	CASSPRGRDQPQHF	TRBJ1-5	TRBD1	-	TRBV2	14
TGCAGCGCGCGGACAGTCTCCTACGAGCAGTACTTC	CSARTVSYEQYF	TRBJ2-7	-	-	TRBV29-1	12
TGTGCCAGCAGCGTGGCAGGGAACAATCAGCCCCAGCATTTT	CASSVAGNNQPQHF	TRBJ1-5	-	-	TRBV9	14
TGTGCCAGTAAGGAACAGGGGGGCACTGAAGCTTTCTTT	CASKEQGGTEAFF	TRBJ1-1	TRBD1	-	TRBV19	13
TGTGCCAGCAGTGAAATAGGACAGGCGATCTATGGCTACACCTTC	CASSEIGQAIYGYTF	TRBJ1-2	TRBD1	-	TRBV6-1	15
TGTGCCAGCAGCAACCGACAGGGAAGGAACACCATGAACACTGAAGCTTTCTTT	CASSNRQGRNTMNTEAFF	TRBJ1-1	TRBD1	-	TRBV7-9	18
TGCGCCAGCAGCCTCGCAGGGGCTACGGCAGGAAACACCATATATTTT	CASSLAGATAGNTIYF	TRBJ1-3	-	few	TRBV5-1	16
TGTGCCAGCAGCGCCCGACAGGAGACGAACACTGAAGCTTTCTTT	CASSARQETNTEAFF	TRBJ1-1	-	-	TRBV7-2	15
TGTGCCAGCAGTGAAGGATTCGGGGCAGGGGATCAGCCCCAGCATTTT	CASSEGFGAGDQPQHF	TRBJ1-5	-	few	TRBV6-1	16
TGTGCCAGCAGCCCCCCCGGGACAGGGGCGGGGAACACTGAAGCTTTCTTT	CASSPPGTGAGNTEAFF	TRBJ1-1	TRBD1	-	TRBV9	17
TGTGCCAGCAGCTTGTTCGGTTCCTACAATGAGCAGTTCTTC	CASSLFGSYNEQFF	TRBJ2-1	-	-	TRBV5-4	14
TGTGCCAGCAGCTTATATGGGACTAAAGAGACCCAGTACTTC	CASSLYGTKETQYF	TRBJ2-5	TRBD2	-	TRBV7-2	14
TGCGCCAGCAGTCAATCCTCCGGGACATACCAAGAGACCCAGTACTTC	CASSQSSGTYQETQYF	TRBJ2-5	-	-	TRBV23-1	16
TGTGCCAGCAGCTTAAGCGGGGACAACGGAAACACCATATATTTT	CASSLSGDNGNTIYF	TRBJ1-3	-	once	TRBV7-2	15
TGCAGTGCTAGTTTACACAGTGAGCAGTACTTC	CSASLHSEQYF	TRBJ2-7	-	-	TRBV20-1	11
TGCGCCAGCAGCTTACAGGGGGCAAGGGAAAAACTGTTTTTT	CASSLQGAREKLFF	TRBJ1-4	TRBD1	-	TRBV5-1	14
TGTGCCTGGGCACGGACAGGGGCAACAGATACGCAGTATTTT	CAWARTGATDTQYF	TRBJ2-3	TRBD1	-	TRBV30	14
TGTGCCAGCAGCCTAAGATCTGCGGGCCAAGAGACCCAGTACTTC	CASSLRSAGQETQYF	TRBJ2-5	-	-	TRBV3-1/TRBV3-2	15
TGTGCCACCAGCACAGAATTCACAGATACGCAGTATTTT	CATSTEFTDTQYF	TRBJ2-3	-	few	TRBV24-1	13
TGTGCCAGCAGCTCCCCCCGGACAGGGGGAGACACTGAAGCTTTCTTT	CASSSPRTGGDTEAFF	TRBJ1-1	TRBD1	-	TRBV11-2	16
TGTGCCAGCAGCCGCCGGGACAGGGCTAACACTGAAGCTTTCTTT	CASSRRDRANTEAFF	TRBJ1-1	TRBD1	once	TRBV7-2	15
TGTGCCAGCAGCAAACCTCGGACAGGGAAAGGAACCGGGGAGCTGTTTTTT	CASSKPRTGKGTGELFF	TRBJ2-2	-	-	TRBV21-1	17
TGTGCCAGCAGCTCCACGCGCGCGGCTGAAGCTTTCTTT	CASSSTRAAEAFF	TRBJ1-1	-	-	TRBV13	13
TGTGCCAGCAGCGCGGACAGGGGGACTGGAAACACCATATATTTT	CASSADRGTGNTIYF	TRBJ1-3	TRBD1	-	TRBV9	15
TGTGCCAGTAGTATCACAGGGGACACCTACGAGCAGTACTTC	CASSITGDTYEQYF	TRBJ2-7	TRBD1	-	TRBV19	14
TGCGCCAGCAGTCCCGCACCGGGGAACTATGGCTACACCTTC	CASSPAPGNYGYTF	TRBJ1-2	-	-	TRBV5-1	14
TGTGCCAGCAGTCGGACAACCCTGTTCTATGGCTACACCTTC	CASSRTTLFYGYTF	TRBJ1-2	-	-	TRBV6-5	14
TGTGCCATCAAAGCTCGACAGGGGAATTCACCCCTCCACTTT	CAIKARQGNSPLHF	TRBJ1-6	TRBD1	-	TRBV10-3	14
TGTGCCAGCTCACCGCCGGGACTAGCGGGGGGCCAAGAGACCCAGTACTTC	CASSPPGLAGGQETQYF	TRBJ2-5	TRBD2	-	TRBV18	17
TGTGCCAGCAGCTCTCTCCTAACAGATACGCAGTATTTT	CASSSLLTDTQYF	TRBJ2-3	-	-	TRBV7-2	13
TGTGCCAGCAGCTTAGAAGCGGGGGGTACGAACACCGGGGAGCTGTTTTTT	CASSLEAGGTNTGELFF	TRBJ2-2	TRBD2	few	TRBV11-3	17
TGTGCCCGCGATACACGAGGAGGGTCACCCCTCCACTTT	CARDTRGGSPLHF	TRBJ1-6	-	-	TRBV30	13
TGTGCCAGCAGTCCGGTGGGGGGATCAGCTTTCTTT	CASSPVGGSAFF	TRBJ1-1	-	-	TRBV27	12
TGTGCCAGCAGCGGCCTAGCGGGGGGAAGTGAGCAGTTCTTC	CASSGLAGGSEQFF	TRBJ2-1	TRBD2	-	TRBV5-6	14
TGCGCCAGCAGCTTGATGACAGGACAAGAGACCCAGTACTTC	CASSLMTGQETQYF	TRBJ2-5	-	-	TRBV5-1	14
TGTGCCAGCAGCTTCGACCCTGCCCTAGGGACAGGGAGCACTGAAGCTTTCTTT	CASSFDPALGTGSTEAFF	TRBJ1-1	TRBD1	few	TRBV11-2	18
TGTGCCAGCAGTTCCCCTAACAGAGCCTCTGGAAACACCATATATTTT	CASSSPNRASGNTIYF	TRBJ1-3	-	once	TRBV6-6	16
TGTGCCAGCAGTGACAGGACTGGAAACACCATATATTTT	CASSDRTGNTIYF	TRBJ1-3	-	-	TRBV6-1	13
TGTGCCAGTAGAACAGGGCTGAACTATGGCTACACCTTC	CASRTGLNYGYTF	TRBJ1-2	-	-	TRBV19	13
TGTGCCAGCAGCTTAGCGGGGAGGAGCACAGATACGCAGTATTTT	CASSLAGRSTDTQYF	TRBJ2-3	-	-	TRBV7-2	15
TGTGCCTGGAGCCCGGGAAAGCCGAGCGCCGGGGAGCTGTTTTTT	CAWSPGKPSAGELFF	TRBJ2-2	-	-	TRBV30	15